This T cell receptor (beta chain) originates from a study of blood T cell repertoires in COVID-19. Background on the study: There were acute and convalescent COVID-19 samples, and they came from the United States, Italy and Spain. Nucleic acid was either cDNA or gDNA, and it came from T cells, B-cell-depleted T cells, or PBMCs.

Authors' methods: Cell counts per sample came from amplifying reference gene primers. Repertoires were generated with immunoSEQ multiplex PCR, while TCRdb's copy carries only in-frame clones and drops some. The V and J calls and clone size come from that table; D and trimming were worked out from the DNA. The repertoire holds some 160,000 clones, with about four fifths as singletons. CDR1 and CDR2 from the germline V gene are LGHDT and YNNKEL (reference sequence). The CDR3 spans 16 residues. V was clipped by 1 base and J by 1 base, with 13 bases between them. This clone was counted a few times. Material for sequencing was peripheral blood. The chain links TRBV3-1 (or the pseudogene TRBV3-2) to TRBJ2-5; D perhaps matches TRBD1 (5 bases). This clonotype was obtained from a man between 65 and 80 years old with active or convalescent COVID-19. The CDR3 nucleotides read TGTGCCAGCAGCCAAGCCCGACAGAGCCCCCAAGAGACCCAGTACTTC. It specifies CASSQARQSPQETQYF.